Listed below are T cell receptor beta chains from one sample, sequenced in a study of shared clonotypes between healthy human individuals. The repertoire was sequenced with immunoSEQ multiplex PCR; TCRdb's copy has only in-frame clones and lacks some. Among approximately 1,500,000 clones listed, roughly 96% were seen once. Sequences were obtained from naive CD4+ T cells sorted from blood. The source is a man between 25 and 39 years old in good health. The CDR3 runs from the conserved cysteine through the conserved F or W. A D gene is named only where the DNA matches it firmly. Clone size is given for some rows only: seen once, a few or many times, or a class if the clone is expanded.

V gene: TRBV10-3; D gene: -; J gene: TRBJ1-1; clone size: -; CDR3 protein: CAISPAPRMNTEAFF; CDR3 DNA: TGTGCCATCAGTCCCGCCCCGAGGATGAACACTGAAGCTTTCTTT
V gene: TRBV15; D gene: -; J gene: TRBJ1-3; clone size: -; CDR3 protein: CATSRSTGQNSGNTIYF; CDR3 DNA: TGTGCCACCAGCAGGAGTACGGGGCAAAACTCTGGAAACACCATATATTTT
V gene: TRBV5-1; D gene: TRBD2; J gene: TRBJ2-2; clone size: -; CDR3 protein: CASSLLGTSGTGELFF; CDR3 DNA: TGCGCCAGCAGCTTGCTGGGGACTAGCGGCACCGGGGAGCTGTTTTTT
V gene: TRBV9; D gene: -; J gene: TRBJ2-6; clone size: -; CDR3 protein: CASSVTPGANVLTF; CDR3 DNA: TGTGCCAGCAGCGTAACCCCCGGGGCCAACGTCCTGACTTTC
V gene: TRBV6-5; D gene: TRBD1; J gene: TRBJ1-5; clone size: -; CDR3 protein: CASSQDRVQPQHF; CDR3 DNA: TGTGCCAGCAGCCAAGACAGGGTTCAGCCCCAGCATTTT
V gene: TRBV7-3; D gene: -; J gene: TRBJ2-3; clone size: -; CDR3 protein: CASSLRSGSTDTQYF; CDR3 DNA: TGTGCCAGCAGCTTAAGGTCGGGGAGCACAGATACGCAGTATTTT
V gene: TRBV5-5; D gene: TRBD1; J gene: TRBJ2-7; clone size: -; CDR3 protein: CASSVRDRGIMGAYEQYF; CDR3 DNA: TGTGCCAGCAGCGTCCGGGACAGGGGTATTATGGGGGCCTACGAGCAGTACTTC
V gene: TRBV4-1; D gene: -; J gene: TRBJ2-4; clone size: -; CDR3 protein: CASSQLQVAKNIQYF; CDR3 DNA: TGCGCCAGCAGCCAGTTACAGGTAGCCAAAAACATTCAGTACTTC
V gene: TRBV19; D gene: TRBD2; J gene: TRBJ2-3; clone size: -; CDR3 protein: CASTSGTSQDTQYF; CDR3 DNA: TGTGCCAGTACCTCAGGGACTAGCCAAGATACGCAGTATTTT
V gene: TRBV9; D gene: -; J gene: TRBJ1-1; clone size: -; CDR3 protein: CASSVGGVNTEAFF; CDR3 DNA: TGTGCCAGCAGCGTAGGCGGGGTGAACACTGAAGCTTTCTTT
V gene: TRBV5-4; D gene: -; J gene: TRBJ1-1; clone size: once; CDR3 protein: CASSLAQGNTEAFF; CDR3 DNA: TGTGCCAGCAGCTTGGCCCAGGGTAACACTGAAGCTTTCTTT
V gene: TRBV7-8; D gene: TRBD1; J gene: TRBJ1-2; clone size: -; CDR3 protein: CASSLAGTARGYTF; CDR3 DNA: TGTGCCAGCAGCTTAGCCGGGACAGCGAGAGGCTACACCTTC
V gene: TRBV7-6; D gene: TRBD1; J gene: TRBJ2-7; clone size: -; CDR3 protein: CASSLGTGSDEQYF; CDR3 DNA: TGTGCCAGCAGCCTCGGGACAGGTAGCGACGAGCAGTACTTC
V gene: TRBV4-1; D gene: -; J gene: TRBJ1-5; clone size: once; CDR3 protein: CASSQEVGNQPQHF; CDR3 DNA: TGCGCCAGCAGCCAAGAGGTAGGCAATCAGCCCCAGCATTTT
V gene: TRBV5-4; D gene: -; J gene: TRBJ2-1; clone size: -; CDR3 protein: CASSSLSGTRNNEQFF; CDR3 DNA: TGTGCCAGCAGCTCACTCTCCGGGACCCGAAACAATGAGCAGTTCTTC
V gene: TRBV27; D gene: TRBD2; J gene: TRBJ2-7; clone size: -; CDR3 protein: CASSLFFRGSSYEQYF; CDR3 DNA: TGTGCCAGCAGTTTATTCTTTCGCGGGAGCTCCTACGAGCAGTACTTC
V gene: TRBV5-4; D gene: -; J gene: TRBJ1-5; clone size: -; CDR3 protein: CASSLGGSSIPQPQHF; CDR3 DNA: TGTGCCAGCAGCTTGGGTGGCAGTTCCATTCCACAGCCCCAGCATTTT
V gene: TRBV5-1; D gene: -; J gene: TRBJ1-4; clone size: -; CDR3 protein: CASRETQGPNEKLFF; CDR3 DNA: TGCGCCAGCAGAGAAACCCAGGGGCCCAATGAAAAACTGTTTTTT
V gene: TRBV28; D gene: -; J gene: TRBJ2-5; clone size: -; CDR3 protein: CASSYGKTETQYF; CDR3 DNA: TGTGCCAGCAGTTATGGGAAGACGGAGACCCAGTACTTC
V gene: TRBV15; D gene: TRBD2; J gene: TRBJ2-3; clone size: -; CDR3 protein: CATSRDPMGGITDTQYF; CDR3 DNA: TGTGCCACCAGCAGAGATCCCATGGGAGGGATCACAGATACGCAGTATTTT
V gene: TRBV18; D gene: -; J gene: TRBJ2-1; clone size: -; CDR3 protein: CASSPGGREQFF; CDR3 DNA: TGTGCCAGCTCACCGGGGGGCCGGGAGCAGTTCTTC
V gene: TRBV11-2; D gene: -; J gene: TRBJ2-4; clone size: -; CDR3 protein: CASTKGGEAKNIQYF; CDR3 DNA: TGTGCCAGCACCAAAGGAGGGGAGGCCAAAAACATTCAGTACTTC
V gene: TRBV7-6; D gene: -; J gene: TRBJ2-1; clone size: -; CDR3 protein: CASSLVGGPSKISNEQFF; CDR3 DNA: TGTGCCAGCAGCTTAGTTGGAGGGCCGTCCAAAATATCAAATGAGCAGTTCTTC
V gene: TRBV18; D gene: TRBD1; J gene: TRBJ2-7; clone size: -; CDR3 protein: CASSPTGQAAYEQYF; CDR3 DNA: TGTGCCAGCTCACCAACGGGACAGGCTGCCTACGAGCAGTACTTC
V gene: TRBV7-9; D gene: -; J gene: TRBJ1-4; clone size: once; CDR3 protein: CASSQRELNEKLFF; CDR3 DNA: TGTGCCAGCAGCCAACGGGAACTAAATGAAAAACTGTTTTTT
V gene: TRBV28; D gene: TRBD2; J gene: TRBJ2-1; clone size: -; CDR3 protein: CASSILAGGNEQFF; CDR3 DNA: TGTGCCAGCAGCATCCTAGCGGGAGGTAATGAGCAGTTCTTC
V gene: TRBV5-1; D gene: TRBD2; J gene: TRBJ2-7; clone size: -; CDR3 protein: CASSHKLAGSNEQYF; CDR3 DNA: TGCGCCAGCAGCCACAAACTAGCGGGGTCCAACGAGCAGTACTTC
V gene: TRBV2; D gene: TRBD1; J gene: TRBJ1-5; clone size: -; CDR3 protein: CASSRQGAFNQPQHF; CDR3 DNA: TGTGCCAGCAGTAGACAGGGGGCTTTCAATCAGCCCCAGCATTTT
V gene: TRBV2; D gene: TRBD2; J gene: TRBJ2-1; clone size: once; CDR3 protein: CASRWTSGSSYNEQFF; CDR3 DNA: TGTGCCAGCAGGTGGACTAGCGGAAGCTCCTACAATGAGCAGTTCTTC
V gene: TRBV7-3; D gene: -; J gene: TRBJ2-7; clone size: -; CDR3 protein: CASSLSAGYEQYF; CDR3 DNA: TGTGCCAGCAGCTTGTCCGCAGGTTACGAGCAGTACTTC
V gene: TRBV6-6; D gene: -; J gene: TRBJ2-2; clone size: -; CDR3 protein: CASSDTGHTGELFF; CDR3 DNA: TGTGCCAGCAGCGATACAGGGCACACCGGGGAGCTGTTTTTT
V gene: TRBV7-9; D gene: TRBD2; J gene: TRBJ2-7; clone size: -; CDR3 protein: CASSLSPSGRKAYEQYF; CDR3 DNA: TGTGCCAGCAGCTTAAGCCCTAGCGGGAGGAAGGCCTACGAGCAGTACTTC
V gene: TRBV7-2; D gene: -; J gene: TRBJ2-7; clone size: -; CDR3 protein: CASSQGRLTYEQYF; CDR3 DNA: TGTGCCAGCAGCCAGGGTCGGCTGACCTACGAGCAGTACTTC
V gene: TRBV5-6; D gene: TRBD1; J gene: TRBJ2-1; clone size: once; CDR3 protein: CASSLRDRVINNEQFF; CDR3 DNA: TGTGCCAGCAGCTTGAGGGACAGGGTGATTAACAATGAGCAGTTCTTC
V gene: TRBV2; D gene: TRBD2; J gene: TRBJ2-2; clone size: -; CDR3 protein: CASSIRTSGGGGELFF; CDR3 DNA: TGTGCCAGCAGTATTCGGACTAGCGGTGGCGGGGGGGAGCTGTTTTTT
V gene: TRBV5-1; D gene: -; J gene: TRBJ2-1; clone size: -; CDR3 protein: CASSTSASAGYNEQFF; CDR3 DNA: TGCGCCAGCAGCACTTCAGCCAGCGCCGGATACAATGAGCAGTTCTTC
V gene: TRBV4-1; D gene: -; J gene: TRBJ2-2; clone size: -; CDR3 protein: CASSLTGAGELFF; CDR3 DNA: TGCGCCAGCAGCCTTACTGGAGCCGGGGAGCTGTTTTTT
V gene: TRBV28; D gene: -; J gene: TRBJ1-1; clone size: -; CDR3 protein: CASSRPGALSTEAFF; CDR3 DNA: TGTGCCAGCAGTCGGCCGGGGGCGCTGAGCACTGAAGCTTTCTTT
V gene: TRBV30; D gene: -; J gene: TRBJ2-1; clone size: -; CDR3 protein: CAWRKRLAANNEQFF; CDR3 DNA: TGTGCCTGGAGGAAACGGCTAGCAGCCAACAATGAGCAGTTCTTC
V gene: TRBV5-1; D gene: TRBD2; J gene: TRBJ2-1; clone size: once; CDR3 protein: CASSLTASGRVNEQFF; CDR3 DNA: TGCGCCAGCAGCCTGACGGCTAGCGGGAGGGTCAATGAGCAGTTCTTC
V gene: TRBV6-5; D gene: -; J gene: TRBJ1-2; clone size: -; CDR3 protein: CASSYSAGPNYGYTF; CDR3 DNA: TGTGCCAGCAGTTACTCGGCAGGACCAAACTATGGCTACACCTTC
V gene: TRBV10-2; D gene: TRBD2; J gene: TRBJ2-2; clone size: -; CDR3 protein: CASRPGLAGIGELFF; CDR3 DNA: TGCGCCAGCAGACCGGGACTAGCGGGAATCGGGGAGCTGTTTTTT
V gene: TRBV10-2; D gene: TRBD1; J gene: TRBJ1-2; clone size: -; CDR3 protein: CASTPGQGGYYGYTF; CDR3 DNA: TGCGCCAGCACTCCGGGACAGGGGGGTTACTATGGCTACACCTTC
V gene: TRBV11-3; D gene: -; J gene: TRBJ2-2; clone size: -; CDR3 protein: CASRLTGPNTGELFF; CDR3 DNA: TGTGCCAGCAGGTTAACTGGGCCGAACACCGGGGAGCTGTTTTTT
V gene: TRBV5-1; D gene: -; J gene: TRBJ1-1; clone size: -; CDR3 protein: CASSLLGSVGTEAFF; CDR3 DNA: TGCGCCAGCAGCTTGTTAGGGTCGGTTGGGACTGAAGCTTTCTTT
V gene: TRBV18; D gene: -; J gene: TRBJ2-7; clone size: -; CDR3 protein: CASSRSYEQYF; CDR3 DNA: TGTGCCAGCTCACGTAGCTACGAGCAGTACTTC
V gene: TRBV5-1; D gene: -; J gene: TRBJ1-2; clone size: -; CDR3 protein: CASSTELRDYTF; CDR3 DNA: TGCGCCAGCAGCACAGAGCTGAGGGACTACACCTTC
V gene: TRBV7-8; D gene: TRBD2; J gene: TRBJ2-2; clone size: -; CDR3 protein: CASSSLPGGSGELFF; CDR3 DNA: TGTGCCAGCAGCTCCCTGCCGGGAGGCTCCGGGGAGCTGTTTTTT
V gene: TRBV4-3; D gene: -; J gene: TRBJ2-3; clone size: once; CDR3 protein: CASSQEVGRTTQYF; CDR3 DNA: TGCGCCAGCAGCCAAGAGGTCGGCCGCACTACGCAGTATTTT
V gene: TRBV27; D gene: -; J gene: TRBJ1-1; clone size: -; CDR3 protein: CASIGAGMRTEAFF; CDR3 DNA: TGTGCCAGCATAGGGGCAGGGATGCGTACTGAAGCTTTCTTT
V gene: TRBV6-5; D gene: -; J gene: TRBJ1-2; clone size: -; CDR3 protein: CASSKTGTGYTF; CDR3 DNA: TGTGCCAGCAGCAAAACAGGGACCGGCTACACCTTC
V gene: TRBV10-3; D gene: TRBD1; J gene: TRBJ2-5; clone size: -; CDR3 protein: CAISERQGIQETQYF; CDR3 DNA: TGTGCCATCAGTGAGCGACAGGGGATACAAGAGACCCAGTACTTC
V gene: TRBV11-2; D gene: -; J gene: TRBJ1-1; clone size: -; CDR3 protein: CASSPVQGIMNTEAFF; CDR3 DNA: TGTGCCAGCAGCCCAGTTCAGGGGATAATGAACACTGAAGCTTTCTTT
V gene: TRBV11-2; D gene: -; J gene: TRBJ2-7; clone size: -; CDR3 protein: CASSLEGGSSYEQYF; CDR3 DNA: TGTGCCAGCAGCTTAGAGGGCGGTTCCTCCTACGAGCAGTACTTC
V gene: TRBV25-1; D gene: -; J gene: TRBJ2-2; clone size: -; CDR3 protein: CASRGVGGSTGELFF; CDR3 DNA: TGTGCCAGCAGGGGGGTCGGGGGTAGCACCGGGGAGCTGTTTTTT
V gene: TRBV27; D gene: -; J gene: TRBJ2-7; clone size: -; CDR3 protein: CASSLVADSRNYEQYF; CDR3 DNA: TGTGCCAGCAGTCTTGTCGCGGACTCGAGGAATTACGAGCAGTACTTC